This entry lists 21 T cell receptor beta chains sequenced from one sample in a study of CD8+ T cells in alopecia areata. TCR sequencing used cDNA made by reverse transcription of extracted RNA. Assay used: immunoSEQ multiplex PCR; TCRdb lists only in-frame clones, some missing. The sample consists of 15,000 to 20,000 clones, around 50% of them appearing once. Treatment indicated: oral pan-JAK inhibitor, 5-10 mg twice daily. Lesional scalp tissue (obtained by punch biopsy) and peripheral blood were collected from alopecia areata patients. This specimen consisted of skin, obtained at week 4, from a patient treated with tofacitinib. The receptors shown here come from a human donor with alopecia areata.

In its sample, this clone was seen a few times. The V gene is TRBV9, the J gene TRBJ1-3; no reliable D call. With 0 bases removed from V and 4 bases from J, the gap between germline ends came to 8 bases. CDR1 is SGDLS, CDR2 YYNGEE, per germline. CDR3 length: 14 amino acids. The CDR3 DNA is TGTGCCAGCAGCGTAGCTACGTGGGGAAACACCATATATTTT. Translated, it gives CASSVATWGNTIYF.

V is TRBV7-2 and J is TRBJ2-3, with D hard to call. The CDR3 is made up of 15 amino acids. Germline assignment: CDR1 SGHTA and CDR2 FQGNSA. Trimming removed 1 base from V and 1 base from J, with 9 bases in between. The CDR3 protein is CASSLDRLRTDTQYF. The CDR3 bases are TGTGCCAGCAGCTTAGACCGACTGCGCACAGATACGCAGTATTTT.

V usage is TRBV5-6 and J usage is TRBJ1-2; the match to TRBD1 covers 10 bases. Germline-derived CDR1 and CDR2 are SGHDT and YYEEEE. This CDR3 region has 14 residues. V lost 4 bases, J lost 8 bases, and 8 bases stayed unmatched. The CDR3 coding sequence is TGTGCCAGCAGCGCCGGGACAGGGGCGATCGGCTACACCTTC. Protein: CASSAGTGAIGYTF.

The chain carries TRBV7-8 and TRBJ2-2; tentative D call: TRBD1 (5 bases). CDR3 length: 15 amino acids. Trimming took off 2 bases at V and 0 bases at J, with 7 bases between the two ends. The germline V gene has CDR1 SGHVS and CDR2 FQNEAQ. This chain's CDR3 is CASSLRGPNTGELFF. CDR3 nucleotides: TGTGCCAGCAGCTTAAGGGGCCCGAACACCGGGGAGCTGTTTTTT.

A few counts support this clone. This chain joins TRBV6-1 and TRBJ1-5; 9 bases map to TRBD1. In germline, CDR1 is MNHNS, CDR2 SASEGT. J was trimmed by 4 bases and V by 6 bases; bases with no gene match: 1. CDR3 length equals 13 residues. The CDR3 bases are TGTGCCAGCAGGGGGACAGGGAATCAGCCCCAGCATTTT. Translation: CASRGTGNQPQHF.

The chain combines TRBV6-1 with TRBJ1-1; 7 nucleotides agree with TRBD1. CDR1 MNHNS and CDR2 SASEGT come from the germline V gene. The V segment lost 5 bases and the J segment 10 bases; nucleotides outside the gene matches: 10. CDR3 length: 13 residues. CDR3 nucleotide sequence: TGTGCCAGCAGTTTCTCCCCGAAGGGGGCAGCTTTCTTT. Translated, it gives CASSFSPKGAAFF.

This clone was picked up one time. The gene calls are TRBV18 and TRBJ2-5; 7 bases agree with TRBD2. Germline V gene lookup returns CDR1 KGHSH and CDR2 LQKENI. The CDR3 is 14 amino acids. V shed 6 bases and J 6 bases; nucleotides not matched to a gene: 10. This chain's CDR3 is CASSPRLARKTQYF. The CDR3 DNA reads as TGTGCCAGCTCCCCAAGACTAGCTCGGAAGACCCAGTACTTC.

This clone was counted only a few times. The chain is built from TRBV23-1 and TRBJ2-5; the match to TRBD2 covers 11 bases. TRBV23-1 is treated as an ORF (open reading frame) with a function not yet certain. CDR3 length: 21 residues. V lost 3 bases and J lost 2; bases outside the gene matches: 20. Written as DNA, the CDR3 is TGCGCCAGCAGTCACCCCCAAGCTCGGGTCGGGGGACTAGCGGAACAAGAGACCCAGTACTTC. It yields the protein CASSHPQARVGGLAEQETQYF.

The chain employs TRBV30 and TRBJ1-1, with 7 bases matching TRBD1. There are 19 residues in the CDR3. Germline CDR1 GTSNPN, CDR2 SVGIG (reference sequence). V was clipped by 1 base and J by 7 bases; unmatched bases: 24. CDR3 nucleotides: TGTGCCTGGAGTGATCGAACACGGGACAGAGGTATCCGATCAGGTGAAGCTTTCTTT. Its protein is CAWSDRTRDRGIRSGEAFF.

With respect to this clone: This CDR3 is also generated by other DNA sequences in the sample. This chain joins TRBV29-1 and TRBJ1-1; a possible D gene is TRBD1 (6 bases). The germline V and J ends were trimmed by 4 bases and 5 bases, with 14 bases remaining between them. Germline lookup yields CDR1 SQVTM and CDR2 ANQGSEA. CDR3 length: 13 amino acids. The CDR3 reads CSVGRGGSTEAFF. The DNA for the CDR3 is TGCAGCGTTGGGAGGGGGGGGTCGACTGAAGCTTTCTTT.

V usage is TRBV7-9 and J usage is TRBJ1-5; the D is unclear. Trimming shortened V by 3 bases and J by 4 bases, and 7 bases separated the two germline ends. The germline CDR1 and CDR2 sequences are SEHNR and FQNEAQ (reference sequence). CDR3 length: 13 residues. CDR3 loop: CASSLVGNQPQHF. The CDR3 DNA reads TGTGCCAGCAGCTTGGTTGGAAATCAGCCCCAGCATTTT.

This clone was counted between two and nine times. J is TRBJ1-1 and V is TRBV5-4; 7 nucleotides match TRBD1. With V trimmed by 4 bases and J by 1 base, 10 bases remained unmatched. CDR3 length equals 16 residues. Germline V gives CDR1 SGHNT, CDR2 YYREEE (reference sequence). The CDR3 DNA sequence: TGTGCCAGCAGCCCCGGGACAGTATTAAGGAACACTGAAGCTTTCTTT. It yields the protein CASSPGTVLRNTEAFF.

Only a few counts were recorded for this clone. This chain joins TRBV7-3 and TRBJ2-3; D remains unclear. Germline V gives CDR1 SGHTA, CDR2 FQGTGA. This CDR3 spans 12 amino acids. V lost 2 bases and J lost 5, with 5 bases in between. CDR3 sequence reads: CASSLVGDTQYF. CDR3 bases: TGTGCCAGCAGCTTAGTGGGAGATACGCAGTATTTT.

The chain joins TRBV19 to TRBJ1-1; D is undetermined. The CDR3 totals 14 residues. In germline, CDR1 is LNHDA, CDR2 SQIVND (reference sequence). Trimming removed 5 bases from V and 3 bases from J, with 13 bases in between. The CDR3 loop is CASSRQASDTEAFF. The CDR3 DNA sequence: TGTGCCAGTAGTCGACAAGCCTCGGACACTGAAGCTTTCTTT.

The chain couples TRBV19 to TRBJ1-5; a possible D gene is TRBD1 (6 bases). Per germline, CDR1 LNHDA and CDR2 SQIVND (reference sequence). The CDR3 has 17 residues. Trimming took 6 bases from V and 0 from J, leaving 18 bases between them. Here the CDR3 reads CASSRSGAANSNQPQHF. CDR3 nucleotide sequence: TGTGCCAGTAGCCGATCGGGGGCAGCGAATAGCAATCAGCCCCAGCATTTT.

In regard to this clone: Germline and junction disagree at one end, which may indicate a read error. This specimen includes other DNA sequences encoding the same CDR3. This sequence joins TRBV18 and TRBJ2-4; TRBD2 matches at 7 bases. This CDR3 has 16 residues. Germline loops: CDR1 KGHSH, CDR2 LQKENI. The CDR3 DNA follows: TGTGCCAGCTCACCACCGGGGGGGATTGCCAAAAACATCCAGTACTTC. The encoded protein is CASSPPGGIAKNIQYF.

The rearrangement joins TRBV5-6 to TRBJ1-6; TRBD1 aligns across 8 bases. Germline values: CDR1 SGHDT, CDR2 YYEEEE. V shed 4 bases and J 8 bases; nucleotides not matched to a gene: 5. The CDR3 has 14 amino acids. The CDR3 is CASSQDRGYSPLHF. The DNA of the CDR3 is TGTGCCAGCAGCCAAGACAGGGGATATTCACCCCTCCACTTT.

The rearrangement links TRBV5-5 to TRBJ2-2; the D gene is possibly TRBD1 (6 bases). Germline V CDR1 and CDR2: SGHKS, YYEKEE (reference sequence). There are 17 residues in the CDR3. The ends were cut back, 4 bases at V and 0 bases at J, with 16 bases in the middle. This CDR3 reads CASSLNPGTTNTGELFF. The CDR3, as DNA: TGTGCCAGCAGCCTAAATCCCGGGACAACGAACACCGGGGAGCTGTTTTTT.

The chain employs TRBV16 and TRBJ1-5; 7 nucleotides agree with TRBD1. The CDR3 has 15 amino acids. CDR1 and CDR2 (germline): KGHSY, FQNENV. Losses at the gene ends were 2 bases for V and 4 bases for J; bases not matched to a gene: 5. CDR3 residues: CASSQMQGGNQPQHF. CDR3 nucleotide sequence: TGTGCCAGCAGCCAAATGCAGGGGGGAAATCAGCCCCAGCATTTT.

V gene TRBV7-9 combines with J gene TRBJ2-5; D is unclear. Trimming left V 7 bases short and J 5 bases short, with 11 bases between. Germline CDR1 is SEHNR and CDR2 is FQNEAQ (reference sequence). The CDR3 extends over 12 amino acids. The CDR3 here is CASTLGLETQYF. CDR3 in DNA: TGTGCCAGCACCTTGGGATTGGAGACCCAGTACTTC.

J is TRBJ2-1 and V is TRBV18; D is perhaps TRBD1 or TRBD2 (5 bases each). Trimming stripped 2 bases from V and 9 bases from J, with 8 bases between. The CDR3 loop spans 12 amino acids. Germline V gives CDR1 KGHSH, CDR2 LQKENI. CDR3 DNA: TGTGCCAGCTCACCAAGGGACGCTGAGCAGTTCTTC. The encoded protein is CASSPRDAEQFF.